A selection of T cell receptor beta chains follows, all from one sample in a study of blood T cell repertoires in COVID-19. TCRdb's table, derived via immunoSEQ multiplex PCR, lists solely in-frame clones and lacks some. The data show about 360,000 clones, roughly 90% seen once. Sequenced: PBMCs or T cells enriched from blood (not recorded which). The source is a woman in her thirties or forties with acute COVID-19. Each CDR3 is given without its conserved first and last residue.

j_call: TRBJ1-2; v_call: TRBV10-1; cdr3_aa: VCGRVIDLSGYT
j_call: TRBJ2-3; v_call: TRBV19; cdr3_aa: ASGDRDLFTDTQY
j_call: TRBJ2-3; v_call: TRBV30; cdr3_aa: AWSADRGRIDTQY
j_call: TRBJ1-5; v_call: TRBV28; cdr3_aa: ASSVESVGGNQPQH
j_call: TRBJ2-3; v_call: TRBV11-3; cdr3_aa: ASSLDGRGDTDTQY
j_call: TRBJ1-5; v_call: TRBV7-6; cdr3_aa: ASSHQRATGVLSNQPQH
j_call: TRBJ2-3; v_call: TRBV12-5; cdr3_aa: ASGPRDSSTDTQY
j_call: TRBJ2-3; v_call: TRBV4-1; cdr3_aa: ASSQDRDRADTQY
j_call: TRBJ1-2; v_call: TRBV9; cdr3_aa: ASSPQAGTVYGYT
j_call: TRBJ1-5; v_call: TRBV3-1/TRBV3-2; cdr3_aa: ASSRDFNQPQH
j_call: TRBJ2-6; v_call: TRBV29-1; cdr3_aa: STQVSGANVLT
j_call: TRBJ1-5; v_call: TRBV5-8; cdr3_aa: ASSLDWGLKSYQPQH
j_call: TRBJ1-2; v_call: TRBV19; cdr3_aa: ASSTLPGQGESGYT
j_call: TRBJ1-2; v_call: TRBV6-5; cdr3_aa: ASSRDRGIHGYT
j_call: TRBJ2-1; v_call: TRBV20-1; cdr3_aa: SARRDNEQF
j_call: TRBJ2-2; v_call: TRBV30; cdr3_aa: AWSRLEAGELF
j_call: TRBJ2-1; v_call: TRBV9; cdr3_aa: ASSVERLAGGYNEQF
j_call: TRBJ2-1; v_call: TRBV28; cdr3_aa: ASSLRTVQQF